The 22 T cell receptor beta chains given below trace back to one sample, sequenced in a study of blood T cell dynamics during melanoma immunotherapy. This sample's time point: pre-treatment baseline. TCRdb's table, derived via immunoSEQ multiplex PCR, lists solely in-frame clones and lacks some. Here the sample spans about 11,000 clones, approximately 84% being singletons. The sample consisted of blood, taken from a patient treated with checkpoint blockade. The source is a human donor with melanoma.

V is TRBV5-1 and J is TRBJ1-2, with D perhaps matching TRBD1 (6 bases). The V end was cut by 5 bases, the J end by 2 bases, with 13 bases between. The V gene's germline CDR1 is SGHRS and CDR2 YFSETQ. This CDR3 has 14 residues. The CDR3 loop is CASRSGQGNYGYTF. DNA for the CDR3: TGCGCCAGCAGGTCAGGGCAGGGGAACTATGGCTACACCTTC.

The J gene is TRBJ2-2, the V gene TRBV4-3, with D maybe TRBD2 (6 bases). V lost 1 base to trimming and J lost 4 bases, with 13 bases between them. CDR1 and CDR2 from the germline V gene are LGHNA and YSLEER. The CDR3 has 16 residues. The CDR3 is CASSQVWRASTGELFF. The CDR3 DNA follows: TGCGCCAGCAGCCAAGTTTGGAGGGCCAGCACCGGGGAGCTGTTTTTT.

The chain couples TRBV5-6 to TRBJ1-3; TRBD1 agrees at 8 bases. The CDR3 extends over 17 amino acids. V shed 0 bases, J shed 0 bases, and the junction held 5 bases outside the gene matches. Germline V lookup: CDR1 SGHDT, CDR2 YYEEEE. The CDR3 loop reads CASSLVTGARSGNTIYF. CDR3 in DNA: TGTGCCAGCAGCTTGGTGACAGGGGCGCGCTCTGGAAACACCATATATTTT. Full variable domain (outside the CDR3, taken from reference TRBV5-6 and TRBJ1-3): DAGVTQSPTHLIKTRGQQVTLRCSPKSGHDTVSWYQQALGQGPQFIFQYYEEEERQRGNFPDRFSGHQFPNYSSELNVNALLLGDSALYLCASSLVTGARSGNTIYFGEGSWLTVV.

Only a few counts were recorded for this clone. The V gene is TRBV4-3, the J gene TRBJ1-2; TRBD1 agrees at 7 bases. Germline V gene data show CDR1 as LGHNA and CDR2 as YSLEER. J lost 2 bases, V lost 3 bases, and 3 bases had no gene match. The CDR3 has 14 amino acids. CDR3 nucleotide sequence: TGCGCCAGCAGCCAGATGACAGGGAACTATGGCTACACCTTC. It is translated as CASSQMTGNYGYTF.

Concerning this clone: A read error likely explains this, since a far larger clone differs by one base. The V gene is TRBV11-3, the J gene TRBJ2-7; TRBD2 aligns across 7 bases. The CDR3 consists of 17 residues. Germline trimming cut 5 bases from V and 6 bases from J; bases unmatched to any gene: 19. Per the germline V gene, CDR1 is SGHNT and CDR2 is YENEEA. Here the CDR3 DNA reads TGTGCCAGCAGCCAGGATGGAGCCGGGAGGCGTCCCGGCGAGCAGTACTTC. Translation gives CASSQDGAGRRPGEQYF. Looking up the rest from reference TRBV11-3 and TRBJ2-7 gives the full variable domain: EAGVVQSPRYKIIEKKQPVAFWCNPISGHNTLYWYLQNLGQGPELLIRYENEEAVDDSQLPKDRFSAERLKGVDSTLKIQPAELGDSAVYLCASSQDGAGRRPGEQYFGPGTRLTVT.

The V call is TRBV6-4, the J call TRBJ2-7; the D gene is possibly TRBD2 (6 bases). Trimming stripped 6 bases from V and 4 bases from J, with 25 bases between. Germline V gene data show CDR1 as MRHNA and CDR2 as SNTAGT. The CDR3 length is 17 residues. The CDR3 is CASSPRRGTSCQYEQYF. The CDR3 region has the DNA TGTGCCAGCAGCCCAAGGAGGGGAACCTCTTGCCAATACGAGCAGTACTTC.

The chain is built from TRBV28 and TRBJ2-5; weak D call: TRBD2 (6 bases). Germline V gene sequence: CDR1 MDHEN, CDR2 SYDVKM. This CDR3 comprises 13 residues. Trimming stripped 2 bases from V and 4 bases from J, with 8 bases between. CDR3 nucleotide sequence: TGTGCCAGCAGTTTAATCGGGGGAGAGACCCAGTACTTC. Its protein product is CASSLIGGETQYF. Looking up the rest from reference TRBV28 and TRBJ2-5 gives the full variable domain: DVKVTQSSRYLVKRTGEKVFLECVQDMDHENMFWYRQDPGLGLRLIYFSYDVKMKEKGDIPEGYSVSREKKERFSLILESASTNQTSMYLCASSLIGGETQYFGPGTRLLVL.

The gene calls are TRBV19 and TRBJ1-1; perhaps TRBD1 as D (6 bases). The CDR3 runs 14 residues. V dropped 2 bases and J dropped 2 bases, with 9 bases sitting between them. Germline V gives CDR1 LNHDA, CDR2 SQIVND (reference sequence). The CDR3 DNA reads as TGTGCCAGTAGTATAACAGGGATCAACACTGAAGCTTTCTTT. Amino acids: CASSITGINTEAFF.

This clone was seen a handful of times. As DNA, the CDR3 is TGTGCCAGCAGCCTGAGGGACAGAGGACCCCTCCACTTT. Residues: CASSLRDRGPLHF. The J gene is TRBJ1-6, the V gene TRBV7-8; 7 nucleotides agree with TRBD1. V lost 5 bases to trimming and J lost 12 bases; unmatched junction nucleotides: 7. The CDR3 has 13 amino acids. Germline CDR1 and CDR2: SGHVS and FQNEAQ.

This chain joins TRBV4-3 and TRBJ2-1; TRBD2 aligns across 13 bases. There are 16 residues in the CDR3. V shed 4 bases and J 4 bases; nucleotides not matched to a gene: 4. Germline CDR1 LGHNA, CDR2 YSLEER. In nucleotides, the CDR3 is TGCGCCAGCAGCCTCAGGACTAGCGGGGGTTACAATGAGCAGTTCTTC. It specifies CASSLRTSGGYNEQFF.

The chain uses TRBV19 and TRBJ1-1, with D perhaps matching TRBD1 (5 bases). Trimming pared 5 bases from V and 4 bases from J, leaving 20 bases between. CDR3 length: 16 residues. From germline, CDR1 is LNHDA and CDR2 SQIVND (reference sequence). This chain's CDR3 is CASSAYQGIIITEAFF. The CDR3, as DNA: TGTGCCAGTAGTGCCTATCAGGGAATAATTATCACTGAAGCTTTCTTT.

The chain combines TRBV6-1 with TRBJ2-3, with 7 bases fitting TRBD2. The V gene's germline CDR1 is MNHNS and CDR2 SASEGT. The CDR3 loop spans 15 amino acids. Trimming at V came to 6 bases and at J to 3 bases, leaving 9 bases not matched to a gene. CDR3 protein: CASSELSGETDTQYF. CDR3 bases: TGTGCCAGCAGCGAACTGAGCGGGGAGACAGATACGCAGTATTTT.

V gene TRBV11-3 combines with J gene TRBJ2-7, with D hard to call. CDR1 SGHNT and CDR2 YENEEA come from the germline V gene. Between the trimmed V and J ends, which lost 1 base and 0 bases, there was a span of 10 bases. The CDR3 consists of 15 residues. The CDR3 loop reads CASSLGQSNSYEQYF. The DNA of the CDR3 is TGTGCCAGCAGCTTAGGGCAGTCGAACTCCTACGAGCAGTACTTC.

The chain is built from TRBV7-3 and TRBJ2-3, with a possible D match to TRBD2 (6 bases). The CDR3 loop spans 16 amino acids. V lost 4 bases to trimming and J lost 1 base, with 15 bases between them. Germline V gene data show CDR1 as SGHTA and CDR2 as FQGTGA. The CDR3 sequence is CASSSFTSTGTDTQYF. CDR3 nucleotides: TGTGCCAGCAGCTCCTTTACTAGCACTGGCACAGATACGCAGTATTTT.

This clone was recorded a few times. This chain's CDR3 is CASSPEPGLQALHF. CDR3 in DNA: TGCGCCAGCAGCCCGGAACCGGGACTTCAGGCCCTCCACTTT. The chain carries TRBV5-1 and TRBJ1-6, with TRBD1 as a possible D gene (5 bases). Between the trimmed V and J ends, which lost 4 bases and 14 bases, there was a span of 19 bases. The CDR3 sequence is 14 residues long. Germline CDR1 is SGHRS and CDR2 is YFSETQ.

This clone was recorded once. This chain uses TRBV5-6 with TRBJ2-2; D is uncertain. CDR1 and CDR2 from the germline V gene are SGHDT and YYEEEE. Between the trimmed V and J ends, which lost 2 bases and 4 bases, there was a span of 3 bases. The length of the CDR3 is 12 residues. As DNA, the CDR3 is TGTGCCAGCAGCTTCCTCACCGGGGAGCTGTTTTTT. It codes for CASSFLTGELFF.

This chain links TRBV7-3 with TRBJ2-1; D possibly corresponds to TRBD1 (6 bases). The CDR3 runs to 17 residues. Trimming removed 4 bases from V and 8 bases from J, with 24 bases in between. Germline assignment: CDR1 SGHTA and CDR2 FQGTGA. Here the CDR3 DNA reads TGTGCCAGCAGCTCTGACACAGGGTGGAACGTTCTTGATGAGCAGTTCTTC. It encodes CASSSDTGWNVLDEQFF.

The sample holds one count of this clone. This sequence joins TRBV15 and TRBJ1-5; D gene ambiguous. The CDR3 is 16 residues long. The ends were cut back, 5 bases at V and 0 bases at J, with 14 bases in the middle. From germline, CDR1 is LNHNV and CDR2 YYDKDF (reference sequence). The CDR3, as DNA: TGTGCCACCAGCGGAGGCACGATGTATAGCAATCAGCCCCAGCATTTT. Protein sequence: CATSGGTMYSNQPQHF. Full variable domain (remainder filled in from reference TRBV15 and TRBJ1-5): DAMVIQNPRYQVTQFGKPVTLSCSQTLNHNVMYWYQQKSSQAPKLLFHYYDKDFNNEADTPDNFQSRRPNTSFCFLDIRSPGLGDTAMYLCATSGGTMYSNQPQHFGDGTRLSIL.

The chain links TRBV6-5 to TRBJ1-6; D not resolved. Germline V gene lookup returns CDR1 MNHEY and CDR2 SVGAGI. V shed 7 bases and J shed 9 bases, with 16 bases lying between them. The CDR3 length is 14 residues. The CDR3 DNA sequence: TGTGCCAGCACCCTAGTCCCTCGAGCTTCACCCCTCCACTTT. It translates to CASTLVPRASPLHF.

The CDR3 loop is CASSLDHSGQGNQPQHF. CDR3 sequence (DNA): TGTGCCAGCAGCTTAGATCACTCGGGACAGGGCAATCAGCCCCAGCATTTT. The chain couples TRBV7-2 to TRBJ1-5; TRBD1 agrees at 8 bases. In germline, CDR1 is SGHTA, CDR2 FQGNSA. CDR3 length: 17 amino acids. V gave up 1 base and J gave up 2 bases; unmatched junction bases: 7. The whole variable domain, remainder taken from reference TRBV7-2 and TRBJ1-5, is GAGVSQSPSNKVTEKGKDVELRCDPISGHTALYWYRQSLGQGLEFLIYFQGNSAPDKSGLPSDRFSAERTGGSVSTLTIQRTQQEDSAVYLCASSLDHSGQGNQPQHFGDGTRLSIL.

This clone was recorded only once. The chain employs TRBV9 and TRBJ2-7; D perhaps matches TRBD1 (5 bases). CDR3 size: 15 residues. Trimming cost V 3 bases and J 5 bases, with 18 bases left between them. Germline lookup yields CDR1 SGDLS and CDR2 YYNGEE. As DNA, the CDR3 is TGTGCCAGCAGCGCTTGGGGCGTAAGTATCCACGAGCAGTACTTC. It is translated as CASSAWGVSIHEQYF.

The genes are TRBV9 and TRBJ2-3; 13 nucleotides agree with TRBD2. Germline CDR1 is SGDLS and CDR2 is YYNGEE. Trimming removed 0 bases from V and 2 bases from J; junction bases left unmatched: 3. This CDR3 comprises 17 residues. The CDR3 here is CASSVEGLAGYTDTQYF. In nucleotides, the CDR3 is TGTGCCAGCAGCGTAGAGGGACTAGCGGGATACACAGATACGCAGTATTTT.